The 16 T cell receptor beta chains below all came from one sample that was sequenced in a study of blood T cell repertoires in COVID-19. Produced via immunoSEQ multiplex PCR; TCRdb's table is partial and in-frame only. The sample consists of a few hundred thousand clones, 80% to 90% of them appearing once. The sample comprised PBMCs or T cells enriched from blood (not recorded which). The receptors shown here come from a woman aged 18-29 years who had recovered from COVID-19.

The count of this clone is one. J is TRBJ2-7 and V is TRBV28; 10 bases are shared with TRBD1. Germline V gene sequence: CDR1 MDHEN, CDR2 SYDVKM. CDR3 size: 15 residues. V gave up 6 bases and J gave up 7 bases; unmatched junction bases: 12. This CDR3 is CASRPAGQGTKEQYF. CDR3 DNA sequence: TGTGCCAGCAGGCCCGCGGGACAGGGGACTAAGGAGCAGTACTTC.

The chain carries TRBV6-5 and TRBJ1-2; 9 bases are shared with TRBD1. V trimming: 0 bases; J trimming: 4 bases; junction bases outside the gene matches: 0. CDR1 MNHEY and CDR2 SVGAGI come from the germline V gene. CDR3 length equals 14 residues. The DNA for the CDR3 is TGTGCCAGCAGTTACTCGGACAGGGGCTATGGCTACACCTTC. Residues: CASSYSDRGYGYTF.

This chain links TRBV6-5 with TRBJ1-6, with TRBD1 matching 10 bases. Germline values: CDR1 MNHEY, CDR2 SVGAGI. The CDR3 sequence is 15 residues long. After removal of 7 bases from V and 6 bases from J, the junction contained 6 bases not matched to a gene. The CDR3 region has the DNA TGTGCCAGCACCCGGACAGGGGGTTTTAATTCACCCCTCCACTTT. Encoded protein: CASTRTGGFNSPLHF.

The CDR3 DNA reads TGTGCCAGCAGCTTGGGGACTAGCGGGAGTTTCGGAGAGACCCAGTACTTC. Encoded protein: CASSLGTSGSFGETQYF. The gene calls are TRBV7-8 and TRBJ2-5; 14 bases align to TRBD2. Germline assignment: CDR1 SGHVS and CDR2 FQNEAQ. Losses at the gene ends were 3 bases for V and 4 bases for J; bases not matched to a gene: 7. The CDR3 length is 17 residues.

The table lists this clone with a count of one. V gene TRBV9 combines with J gene TRBJ2-1, with 9 bases aligning to TRBD2. The germline gives CDR1 SGDLS, CDR2 YYNGEE. This CDR3 region has 16 residues. V lost 0 bases, J lost 8 bases, and 9 bases stayed unmatched. The CDR3 protein is CASSVGPQAGGDEQFF. The DNA for the CDR3 is TGTGCCAGCAGCGTAGGACCCCAGGCGGGGGGGGATGAGCAGTTCTTC. The complete variable domain, with remaining parts taken from reference TRBV9 and TRBJ2-1, reads DSGVTQTPKHLITATGQRVTLRCSPRSGDLSVYWYQQSLDQGLQFLIQYYNGEERAKGNILERFSAQQFPDLHSELNLSSLELGDSALYFCASSVGPQAGGDEQFFGPGTRLTVL.

The rearrangement uses TRBV4-2 and TRBJ2-3; 8 positions agree with TRBD2. Trimming removed 1 base from V and 2 bases from J; junction bases left unmatched: 11. Germline CDR1 LGHNA, CDR2 YNFKEQ. The CDR3 consists of 18 residues. The CDR3 region is CASSQGVRAGATTDTQYF. Written as DNA, the CDR3 is TGTGCCAGCAGCCAAGGGGTACGAGCGGGGGCAACCACAGATACGCAGTATTTT.

This chain uses TRBV5-1 with TRBJ1-3, with a weak D call TRBD1 (5 bases). Trimming stripped 0 bases from V and 4 bases from J, with 14 bases between. Germline V gene sequence: CDR1 SGHRS, CDR2 YFSETQ. The CDR3 totals 16 residues. CDR3 amino acids: CASSLVGAQYGNTIYF. The CDR3 coding sequence is TGCGCCAGCAGCTTGGTTGGGGCCCAATACGGAAACACCATATATTTT. The whole variable domain, remainder taken from reference TRBV5-1 and TRBJ1-3, is KAGVTQTPRYLIKTRGQQVTLSCSPISGHRSVSWYQQTPGQGLQFLFEYFSETQRNKGNFPGRFSGRQFSNSRSEMNVSTLELGDSALYLCASSLVGAQYGNTIYFGEGSWLTVV.

The CDR3 nucleotides read TGTGCCAGCAGTCCCTACGCCGGGACAGGGGCTAACTATGGCTACACCTTC. This translates into CASSPYAGTGANYGYTF. V and J are TRBV27 and TRBJ1-2, with 10 bases identical to TRBD1. The V gene end was trimmed by 5 bases and the J gene end by 0 bases; junction bases not matched to a gene: 9. Germline CDR1 and CDR2: MNHEY and SMNVEV (reference sequence). The CDR3 runs to 17 residues.

V is TRBV2 and J is TRBJ2-2; the D gene is possibly TRBD1 (5 bases). From germline, CDR1 is SNHLY and CDR2 FYNNEI. The CDR3 runs 13 residues. V was shortened by 6 bases and J by 2 bases, with 7 bases between the two germline ends. The CDR3 DNA sequence: TGTGCCAGCAGACAGGAAAACACCGGGGAGCTGTTTTTT. Its protein is CASRQENTGELFF.

The CDR3 sequence is CSVEEINRVEGYTF. CDR3 DNA: TGCAGCGTTGAAGAAATTAACAGGGTAGAAGGCTACACCTTC. This chain links TRBV29-1 with TRBJ1-2, with a possible D match to TRBD1 (6 bases). CDR3 length: 14 amino acids. The V gene lost 0 bases and the J gene lost 8 bases, with 16 bases spanning the gap. Germline V gives CDR1 SQVTM, CDR2 ANQGSEA.

There are a few counts of this clone. The chain couples TRBV30 to TRBJ1-4; unclear D gene. Germline-derived CDR1 and CDR2 are GTSNPN and SVGIG (reference sequence). The CDR3 extends over 13 amino acids. Trimming pared 3 bases from V and 5 bases from J, leaving 10 bases between. The CDR3 DNA reads as TGTGCCTGGAGCACCGGGTCGAATGAAAAACTGTTTTTT. Protein sequence: CAWSTGSNEKLFF.

The chain has TRBV20-1 and TRBJ1-2; maybe TRBD1 (5 bases). The CDR3 covers 11 residues. CDR1 DFQATT and CDR2 SNEGSKA come from the germline V gene (reference sequence). Trimming took off 6 bases at V and 4 bases at J, with 9 bases between the two ends. CDR3 sequence: CSAADSYGYTF. The CDR3 region has the DNA TGCAGTGCGGCTGACAGCTATGGCTACACCTTC.

The chain uses TRBV28 and TRBJ1-5; maybe TRBD1 (5 bases). Between the trimmed V and J ends, which lost 3 bases and 8 bases, there was a span of 17 bases. CDR1 and CDR2 (germline): MDHEN, SYDVKM. CDR3 length: 15 residues. The CDR3: CASSLGEGRREPQHF. DNA of the CDR3: TGTGCCAGCAGTTTGGGGGAGGGGAGAAGGGAGCCCCAGCATTTT.

The chain recombines TRBV2 with TRBJ1-1; D uncertain. Germline CDR1 SNHLY, CDR2 FYNNEI. This CDR3 spans 13 amino acids. Trimming took 2 bases from V and 6 from J, leaving 10 bases between them. The CDR3 coding sequence is TGTGCCAGCAGTGAACGGTTAATCGCTGAAGCTTTCTTT. Translation gives CASSERLIAEAFF. Looking up the rest from reference TRBV2 and TRBJ1-1 gives the full variable domain: EPEVTQTPSHQVTQMGQEVILRCVPISNHLYFYWYRQILGQKVEFLVSFYNNEISEKSEIFDDQFSVERPDGSNFTLKIRSTKLEDSAMYFCASSERLIAEAFFGQGTRLTVV.

V and J are TRBV19 and TRBJ1-5; D not resolved. CDR3 length: 15 amino acids. V was shortened by 2 bases and J by 0 bases, with 8 bases between the two germline ends. The V gene's germline CDR1 is LNHDA and CDR2 SQIVND (reference sequence). The CDR3 here is CASSIPGASNQPQHF. CDR3 in DNA: TGTGCCAGTAGTATACCAGGTGCTAGCAATCAGCCCCAGCATTTT.

The V call is TRBV19, the J call TRBJ1-2; possible D gene TRBD1, 6 bases. V was cut by 4 bases and J by 8 bases, with 17 bases left in between. This CDR3 has 14 amino acids. CDR1 and CDR2 from the germline V gene are LNHDA and SQIVND (reference sequence). CDR3 region: CASSTEQGRYGYTF. The CDR3 region has the DNA TGTGCCAGTAGTACCGAACAGGGACGGTACGGCTACACCTTC.